What follows is one TCR beta chain and its context. Its antigen remains unidentified. Only in-frame clones appear in the TCRdb table, and some are missing; sequencing was by immunoSEQ multiplex PCR. The sample carries around 140,000 clones, about 90% recorded once. This specimen comes from a study of T cell responses to AZD1222 COVID-19 vaccine. J gave up 2 bases and V 6 bases, and 10 bases lay outside the gene matches. The CDR3 consists of 15 residues. In germline, CDR1 is LNHDA, CDR2 SQIVND (reference sequence). Doses given second, at about 4 or about 12 weeks, were pooled. Overall study findings and caveats: Reports say nearly half of spike-specific TCRs go after unmutated variant regions. There were mostly white British donors and more females than males, and clonal diversity was possibly underestimated. The CD4 TCRs associated with vaccination extended across spike and predominated at 160-218 and 743-854.

The genes are TRBV19 and TRBJ2-7; 7 bases are a match to TRBD1. The sequence was obtained from an adult who received the AZD1222 COVID-19 vaccine. The sequencing here drew on peripheral blood, taken 28 days after the second AZD1222 dose. DNA of the CDR3: TGTGCCAGTAGGGGTAACAGGGACAGCGCCTACGAGCAGTACTTC. Protein sequence: CASRGNRDSAYEQYF.